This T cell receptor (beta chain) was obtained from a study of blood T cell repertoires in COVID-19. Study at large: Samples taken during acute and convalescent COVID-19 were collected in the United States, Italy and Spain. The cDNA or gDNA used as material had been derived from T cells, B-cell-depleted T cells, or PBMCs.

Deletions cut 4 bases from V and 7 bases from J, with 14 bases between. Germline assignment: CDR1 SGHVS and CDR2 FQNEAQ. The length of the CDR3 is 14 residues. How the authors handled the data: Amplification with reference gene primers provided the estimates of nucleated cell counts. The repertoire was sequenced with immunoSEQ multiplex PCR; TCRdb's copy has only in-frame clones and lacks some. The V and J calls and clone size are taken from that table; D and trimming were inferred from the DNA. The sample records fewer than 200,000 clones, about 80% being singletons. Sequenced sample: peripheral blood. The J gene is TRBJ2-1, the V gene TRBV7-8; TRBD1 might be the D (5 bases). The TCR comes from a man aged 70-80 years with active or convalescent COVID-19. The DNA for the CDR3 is TGTGCCAGCAGCTCCACCTCGTCAGGGAATGAGCAGTTCTTC. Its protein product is CASSSTSSGNEQFF.